The clone carrying this TCR beta chain was seen many times. The antigen is not known. These data are taken from a study of T-cell reconstitution after alpha-beta-depleted transplantation in children. Points from the study as a whole: By one year post-transplant, T-cell counts and diversity largely arose from T cells that were newly produced.

In germline, CDR1 is SGHDT, CDR2 YYEEEE. The V and J ends lost 4 bases and 1 base respectively, with 18 bases between them. This CDR3 region has 16 residues. A TCRbeta library incorporating unique molecular identifiers was prepared. TCRdb itself ran the PCR reads through MiXCR, one entry per CDR3 protein. This sample has about 7,900 distinct CDR3 sequences, with approximately 16% found just once. This specimen consisted of PBMCs, mostly from graft donor cells, obtained 60 days after TCRalphabeta/CD19-depleted stem cell transplant. The chain employs TRBV5-6 and TRBJ2-7; D assignment may be TRBD1 or TRBD2 (5 bases each). This clonotype was sampled from a girl under three years old who had a stem cell transplant for combined immunodeficiency, so the T cells may come from the graft donor. For the CDR3, the DNA is TGTGCCAGCAGCCATTTCGGGACGGAGGTATCCTACGAGCAGTACTTC. Protein product: CASSHFGTEVSYEQYF.